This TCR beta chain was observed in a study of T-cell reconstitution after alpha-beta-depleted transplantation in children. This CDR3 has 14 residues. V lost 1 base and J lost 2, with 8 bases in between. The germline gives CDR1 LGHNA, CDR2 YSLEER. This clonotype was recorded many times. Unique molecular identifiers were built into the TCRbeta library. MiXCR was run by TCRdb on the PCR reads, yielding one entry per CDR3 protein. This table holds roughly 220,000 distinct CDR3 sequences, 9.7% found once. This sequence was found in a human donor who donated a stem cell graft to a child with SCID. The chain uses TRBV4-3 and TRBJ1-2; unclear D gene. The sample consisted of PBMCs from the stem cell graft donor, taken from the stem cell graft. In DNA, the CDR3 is TGCGCCAGCAGCCAAGTTCCGGTGAACTATGGCTACACCTTC. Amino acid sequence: CASSQVPVNYGYTF.